This is a list of T cell receptor beta chains from one sample in a study of read filtering for tumor transcriptome and immune sequencing. One entry per CDR3 protein, called by TCRdb with MiXCR from the reads. The sample lists 120,000 or so distinct CDR3 sequences; about an eighth were seen once. The sequenced material came from a population of CD138-negative cells sorted from bone marrow. The receptor set was obtained from a donor aged 40 or over with multiple myeloma. Both conserved end residues are trimmed from each CDR3.

>TRBV20-1
SAQNRVSPYEQY
>TRBV12-5
ASGPLAGGLGEQF
>TRBV11-3
ASSLLGDRKETQY
>TRBV19
ASSIEPGRNQPQH
>TRBV7-9
ASSLEGHDGYT
>TRBV6-5
ASRVDRAVNTEAF
>TRBV6-6
ASRVLAGQETQY
>TRBV27
ASSSLARGRGETQY
>TRBV20-1
SARVWAGGPMSSYNEQF
>TRBV19
ASSPARSSYNEQF
>TRBV27
ASSLGVDRLRNEQF
>TRBV19
ASSSGGGGTYEQY
>TRBV7-3
ASSSGGRNTEAF
>TRBV7-9
ASSLGRGTSNQPQH
>TRBV20-1
SVRGSGPNTQY